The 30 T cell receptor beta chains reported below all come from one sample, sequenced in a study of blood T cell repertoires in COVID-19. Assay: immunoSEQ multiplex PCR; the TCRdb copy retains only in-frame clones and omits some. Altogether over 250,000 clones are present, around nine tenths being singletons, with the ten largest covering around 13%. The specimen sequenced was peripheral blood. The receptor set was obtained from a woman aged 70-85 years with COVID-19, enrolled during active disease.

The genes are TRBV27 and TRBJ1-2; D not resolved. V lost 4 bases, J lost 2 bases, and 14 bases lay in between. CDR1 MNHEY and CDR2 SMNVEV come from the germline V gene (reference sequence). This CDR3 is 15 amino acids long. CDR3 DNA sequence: TGTGCCAGCAGTTCGCAACGGGTTTCGAACTATGGCTACACCTTC. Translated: CASSSQRVSNYGYTF.

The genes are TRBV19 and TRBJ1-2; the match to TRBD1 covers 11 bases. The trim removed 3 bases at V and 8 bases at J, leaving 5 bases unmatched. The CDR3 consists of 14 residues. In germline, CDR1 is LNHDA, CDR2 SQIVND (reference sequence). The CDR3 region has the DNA TGTGCCAGTAGTATCGGACAGGGGGCTGGGGGCTACACCTTC. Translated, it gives CASSIGQGAGGYTF.

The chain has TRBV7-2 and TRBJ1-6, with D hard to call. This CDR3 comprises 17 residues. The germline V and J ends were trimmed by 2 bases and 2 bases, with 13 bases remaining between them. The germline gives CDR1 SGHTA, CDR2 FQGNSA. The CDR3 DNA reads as TGTGCCAGCAGCTTAAGGGTCGGGGAACCCTATAATTCACCCCTCCACTTT. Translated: CASSLRVGEPYNSPLHF.

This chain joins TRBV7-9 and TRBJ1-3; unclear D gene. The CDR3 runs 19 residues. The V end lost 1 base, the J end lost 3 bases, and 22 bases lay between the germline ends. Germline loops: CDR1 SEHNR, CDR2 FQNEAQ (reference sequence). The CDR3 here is CASSLEKVLTGISGNTIYF. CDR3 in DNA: TGTGCCAGCAGCTTAGAGAAGGTCTTGACGGGTATAAGTGGAAACACCATATATTTT.

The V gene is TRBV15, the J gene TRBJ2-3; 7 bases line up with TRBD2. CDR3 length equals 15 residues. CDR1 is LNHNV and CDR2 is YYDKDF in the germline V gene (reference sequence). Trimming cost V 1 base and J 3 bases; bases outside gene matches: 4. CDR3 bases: TGTGCCACCAGCAGAGGGGTCGGGGGGACAGATACGCAGTATTTT. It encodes CATSRGVGGTDTQYF.

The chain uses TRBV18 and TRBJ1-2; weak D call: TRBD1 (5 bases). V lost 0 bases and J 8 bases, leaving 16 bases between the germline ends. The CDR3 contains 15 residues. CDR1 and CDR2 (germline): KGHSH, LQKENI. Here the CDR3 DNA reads TGTGCCAGCTCACCACCGGCAAAGGGGCTAGGGGGCTACACCTTC. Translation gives CASSPPAKGLGGYTF.

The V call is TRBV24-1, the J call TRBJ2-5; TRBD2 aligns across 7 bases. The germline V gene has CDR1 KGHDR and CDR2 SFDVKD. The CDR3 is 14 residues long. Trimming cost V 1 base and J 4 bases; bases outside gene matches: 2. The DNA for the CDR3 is TGTGCCACCAGTGATTTTGGGGGGGGAGAGACCCAGTACTTC. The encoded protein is CATSDFGGGETQYF.

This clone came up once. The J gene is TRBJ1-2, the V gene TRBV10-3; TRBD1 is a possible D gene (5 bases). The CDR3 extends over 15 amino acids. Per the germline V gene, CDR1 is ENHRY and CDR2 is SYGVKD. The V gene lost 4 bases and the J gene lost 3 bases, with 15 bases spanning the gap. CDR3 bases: TGTGCCATCAGTGCCCCCCCAGGAGGGGACTATGGCTACACCTTC. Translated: CAISAPPGGDYGYTF.

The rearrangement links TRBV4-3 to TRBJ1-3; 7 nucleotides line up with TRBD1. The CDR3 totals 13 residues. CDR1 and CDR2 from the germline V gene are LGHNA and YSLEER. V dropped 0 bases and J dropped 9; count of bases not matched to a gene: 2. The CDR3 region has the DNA TGCGCCAGCAGCCAAGACAGGGGGAGCACCATATATTTT. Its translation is CASSQDRGSTIYF.

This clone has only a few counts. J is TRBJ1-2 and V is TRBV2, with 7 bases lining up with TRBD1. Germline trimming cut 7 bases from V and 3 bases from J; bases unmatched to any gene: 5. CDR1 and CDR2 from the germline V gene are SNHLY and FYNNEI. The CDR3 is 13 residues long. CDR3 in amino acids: CASNSGTDYGYTF. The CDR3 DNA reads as TGTGCCAGCAACTCCGGGACAGACTATGGCTACACCTTC.

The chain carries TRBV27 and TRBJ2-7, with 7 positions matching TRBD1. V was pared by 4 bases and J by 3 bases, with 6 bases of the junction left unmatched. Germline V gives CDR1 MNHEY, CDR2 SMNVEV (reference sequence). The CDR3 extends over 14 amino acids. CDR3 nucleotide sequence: TGTGCCAGCAGTTCGGGGACAGAAATCTACGAGCAGTACTTC. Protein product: CASSSGTEIYEQYF.

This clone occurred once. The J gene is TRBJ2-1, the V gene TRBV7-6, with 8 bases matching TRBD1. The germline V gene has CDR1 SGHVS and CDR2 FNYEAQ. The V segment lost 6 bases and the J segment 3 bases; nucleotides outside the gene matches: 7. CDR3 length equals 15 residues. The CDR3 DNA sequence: TGTGCCAGCAGTCTAGGGGACAGGCTCTACAATGAGCAGTTCTTC. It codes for CASSLGDRLYNEQFF.

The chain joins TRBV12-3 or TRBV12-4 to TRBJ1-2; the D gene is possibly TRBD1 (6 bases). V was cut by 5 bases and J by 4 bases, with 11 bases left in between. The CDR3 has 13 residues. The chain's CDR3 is CASSHTGFYGYTF. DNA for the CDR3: TGTGCCAGCAGTCATACAGGGTTCTATGGCTACACCTTC.

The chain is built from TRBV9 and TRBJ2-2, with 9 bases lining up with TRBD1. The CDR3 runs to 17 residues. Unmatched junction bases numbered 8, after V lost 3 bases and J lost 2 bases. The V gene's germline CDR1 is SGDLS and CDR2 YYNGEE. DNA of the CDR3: TGTGCCAGCAGCGATTCCGGGACAGGGAGCAACACCGGGGAGCTGTTTTTT. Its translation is CASSDSGTGSNTGELFF.

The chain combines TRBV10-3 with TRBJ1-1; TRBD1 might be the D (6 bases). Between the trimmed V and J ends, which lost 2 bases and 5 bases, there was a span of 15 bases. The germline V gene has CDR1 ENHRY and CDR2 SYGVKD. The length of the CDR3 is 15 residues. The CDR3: CAISENREGGTEAFF. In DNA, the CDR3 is TGTGCCATCAGTGAGAACAGGGAAGGAGGAACTGAAGCTTTCTTT.

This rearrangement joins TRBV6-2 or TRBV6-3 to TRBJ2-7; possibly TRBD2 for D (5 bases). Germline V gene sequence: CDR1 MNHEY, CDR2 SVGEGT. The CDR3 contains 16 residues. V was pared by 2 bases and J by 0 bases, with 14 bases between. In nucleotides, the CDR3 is TGTGCCAGCAGTTACGGGCGGGCAGGCAGCTCCTACGAGCAGTACTTC. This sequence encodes CASSYGRAGSSYEQYF.

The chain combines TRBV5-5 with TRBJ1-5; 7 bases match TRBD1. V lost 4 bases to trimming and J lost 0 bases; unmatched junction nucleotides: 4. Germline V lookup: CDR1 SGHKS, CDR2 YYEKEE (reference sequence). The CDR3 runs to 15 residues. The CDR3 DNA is TGTGCCAGCAGCCTGGGACAGCTTAGCAATCAGCCCCAGCATTTT. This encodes CASSLGQLSNQPQHF.

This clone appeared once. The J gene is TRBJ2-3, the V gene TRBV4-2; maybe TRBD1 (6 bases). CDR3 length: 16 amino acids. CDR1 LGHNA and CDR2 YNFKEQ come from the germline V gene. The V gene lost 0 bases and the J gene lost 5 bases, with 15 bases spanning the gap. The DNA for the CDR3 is TGTGCCAGCAGCCAAGATGAGACAGGCCTCGAAGATACGCAGTATTTT. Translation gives CASSQDETGLEDTQYF.

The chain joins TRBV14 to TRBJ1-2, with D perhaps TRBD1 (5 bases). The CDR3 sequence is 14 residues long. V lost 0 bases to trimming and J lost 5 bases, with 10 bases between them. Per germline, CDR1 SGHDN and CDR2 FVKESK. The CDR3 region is CASSQDAGRYGYTF. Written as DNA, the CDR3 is TGTGCCAGCAGCCAAGACGCAGGGCGATATGGCTACACCTTC. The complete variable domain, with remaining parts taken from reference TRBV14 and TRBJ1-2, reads EAGVTQFPSHSVIEKGQTVTLRCDPISGHDNLYWYRRVMGKEIKFLLHFVKESKQDESGMPNNRFLAERTGGTYSTLKVQPAELEDSGVYFCASSQDAGRYGYTFGSGTRLTVV.

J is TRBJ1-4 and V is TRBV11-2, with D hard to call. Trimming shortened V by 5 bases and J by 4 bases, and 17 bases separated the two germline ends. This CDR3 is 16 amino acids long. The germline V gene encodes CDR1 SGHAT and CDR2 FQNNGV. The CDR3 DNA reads TGTGCCAGCAGCCCTCGGACGGGGATTTTTAATGAAAAACTGTTTTTT. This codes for CASSPRTGIFNEKLFF.

In DNA, the CDR3 is TGTGCCAGCAGCTCCCAGGGGAGCTCCTACAATGAGCAGTTCTTC. As protein: CASSSQGSSYNEQFF. The chain recombines TRBV9 with TRBJ2-1; possibly TRBD1 for D (6 bases). The germline V gene has CDR1 SGDLS and CDR2 YYNGEE. Trimming removed 4 bases at V and 0 bases at J, with 11 bases between. The CDR3 extends over 15 amino acids.

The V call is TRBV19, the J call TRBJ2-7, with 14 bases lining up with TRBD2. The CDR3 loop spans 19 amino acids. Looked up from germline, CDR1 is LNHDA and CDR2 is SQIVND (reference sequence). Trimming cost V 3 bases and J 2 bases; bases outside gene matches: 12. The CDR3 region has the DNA TGTGCCAGTAGTATGACGGGGACTAGCGGGGGAATTTTTGCCTACGAGCAGTACTTC. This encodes CASSMTGTSGGIFAYEQYF.

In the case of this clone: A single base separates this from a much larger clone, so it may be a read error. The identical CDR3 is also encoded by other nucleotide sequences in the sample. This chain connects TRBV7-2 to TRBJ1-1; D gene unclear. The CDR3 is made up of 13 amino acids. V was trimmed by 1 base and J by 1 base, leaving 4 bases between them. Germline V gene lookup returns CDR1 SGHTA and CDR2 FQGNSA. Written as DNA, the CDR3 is TGTGCCAGCAGCTTAGACAGGAACACTGAAGCTTTCTTT. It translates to CASSLDRNTEAFF. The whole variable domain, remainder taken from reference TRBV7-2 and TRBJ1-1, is GAGVSQSPSNKVTEKGKDVELRCDPISGHTALYWYRQSLGQGLEFLIYFQGNSAPDKSGLPSDRFSAERTGGSVSTLTIQRTQQEDSAVYLCASSLDRNTEAFFGQGTRLTVV.

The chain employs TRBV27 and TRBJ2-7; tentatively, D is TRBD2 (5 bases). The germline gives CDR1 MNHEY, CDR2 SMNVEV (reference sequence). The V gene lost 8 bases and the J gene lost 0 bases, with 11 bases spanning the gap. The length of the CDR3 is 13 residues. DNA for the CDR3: TGTGCCAGCTCGGCGGGTAGCTCCTACGAGCAGTACTTC. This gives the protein CASSAGSSYEQYF.

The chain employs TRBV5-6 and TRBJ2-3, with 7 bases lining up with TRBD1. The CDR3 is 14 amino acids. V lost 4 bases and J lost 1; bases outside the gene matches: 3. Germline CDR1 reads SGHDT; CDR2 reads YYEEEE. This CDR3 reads CASSDDRGTDTQYF. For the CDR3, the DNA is TGTGCCAGCAGCGACGACAGGGGCACAGATACGCAGTATTTT. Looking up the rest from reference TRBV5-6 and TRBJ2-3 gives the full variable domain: DAGVTQSPTHLIKTRGQQVTLRCSPKSGHDTVSWYQQALGQGPQFIFQYYEEEERQRGNFPDRFSGHQFPNYSSELNVNALLLGDSALYLCASSDDRGTDTQYFGPGTRLTVL.

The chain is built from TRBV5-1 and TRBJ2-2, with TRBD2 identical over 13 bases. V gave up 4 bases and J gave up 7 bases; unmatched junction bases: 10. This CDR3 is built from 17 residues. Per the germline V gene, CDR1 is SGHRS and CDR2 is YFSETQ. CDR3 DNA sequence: TGCGCCAGCAGCAATGGACTAGCGGGGGCCCCCGGCGGGGAGCTGTTTTTT. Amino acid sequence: CASSNGLAGAPGGELFF.

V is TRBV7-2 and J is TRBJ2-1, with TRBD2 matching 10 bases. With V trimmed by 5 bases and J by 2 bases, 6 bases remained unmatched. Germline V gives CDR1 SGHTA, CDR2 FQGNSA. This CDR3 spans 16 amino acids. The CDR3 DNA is TGTGCCAGCAGCCTACGAGCGGGGGGGACCTACAATGAGCAGTTCTTC. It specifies CASSLRAGGTYNEQFF.

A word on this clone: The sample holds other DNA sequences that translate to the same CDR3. The CDR3 is CATSDTARPYEQYF. CDR3 coding DNA: TGTGCCACCAGTGACACCGCGAGGCCCTACGAGCAGTACTTC. The chain carries TRBV24-1 and TRBJ2-7; no clear D gene. Trimming cost V 4 bases and J 2 bases, with 11 bases left between them. This CDR3 is built from 14 residues. Germline loops: CDR1 KGHDR, CDR2 SFDVKD.

The CDR3: CASSQGSLNARYNYGYTF. CDR3 coding DNA: TGCGCCAGCAGCCAAGGGAGTCTGAATGCGCGGTATAACTATGGCTACACCTTC. V gene TRBV4-3 combines with J gene TRBJ1-2; D is undetermined. Deletions cut 1 base from V and 1 base from J, with 19 bases between. CDR1 is LGHNA and CDR2 is YSLEER in the germline V gene. This CDR3 has 18 amino acids.

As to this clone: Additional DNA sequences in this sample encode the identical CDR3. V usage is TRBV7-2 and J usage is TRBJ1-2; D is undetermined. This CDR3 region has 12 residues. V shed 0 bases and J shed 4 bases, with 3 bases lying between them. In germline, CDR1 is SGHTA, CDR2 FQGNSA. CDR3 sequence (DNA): TGTGCCAGCAGCTTAGCCAGCTATGGCTACACCTTC. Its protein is CASSLASYGYTF.